This T cell receptor beta chain was sequenced in a study of T cells in Graves' hyperthyroidism and ophthalmopathy. Study at large: At initial diagnosis, before any treatment had begun, peripheral blood was obtained. Study findings and constraints: Before onset, by a median of about six months, the model predicted ophthalmopathy.

CDR1 is DFQATT and CDR2 is SNEGSKA in the germline V gene (reference sequence). The CDR3 is 13 residues long. V was shortened by 5 bases and J by 6 bases, with 14 bases between the two germline ends. Amplification of TCR beta CDR3 regions was performed using RNA transcripts as template. Using the HTBI primer set, a first-round RT-PCR was run on the TCR CDR3. TCRdb reanalysed the multiplex PCR reads using MiXCR and keeps one entry per CDR3 protein. Here the sample spans approximately 610,000 distinct CDR3 sequences, about 15% being singletons. This clonotype was recorded at least ten times. Antigen unknown.

The J gene is TRBJ2-4, the V gene TRBV20-1; no clear D. Sequenced: blood. This TCR was recovered from a woman aged 40 to 50 with Graves' ophthalmopathy. Here the CDR3 DNA reads TGCAGTGCTTACCGTTCCACCATAAACATTCAGTACTTC. Its protein product is CSAYRSTINIQYF.